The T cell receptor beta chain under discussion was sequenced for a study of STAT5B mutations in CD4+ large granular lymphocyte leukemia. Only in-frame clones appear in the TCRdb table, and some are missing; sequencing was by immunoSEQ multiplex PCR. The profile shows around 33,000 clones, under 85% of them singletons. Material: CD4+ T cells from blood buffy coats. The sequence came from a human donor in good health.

In nucleotides, the CDR3 is TGTGCCAGCAGCTTGACGGACGGAGAGACCCAGTACTTC. Translating gives CASSLTDGETQYF. The genes are TRBV5-4 and TRBJ2-5; D not certain. Per the germline V gene, CDR1 is SGHNT and CDR2 is YYREEE (reference sequence). The germline V and J ends were trimmed by 1 base and 4 bases, with 8 bases remaining between them. This CDR3 is built from 13 residues.